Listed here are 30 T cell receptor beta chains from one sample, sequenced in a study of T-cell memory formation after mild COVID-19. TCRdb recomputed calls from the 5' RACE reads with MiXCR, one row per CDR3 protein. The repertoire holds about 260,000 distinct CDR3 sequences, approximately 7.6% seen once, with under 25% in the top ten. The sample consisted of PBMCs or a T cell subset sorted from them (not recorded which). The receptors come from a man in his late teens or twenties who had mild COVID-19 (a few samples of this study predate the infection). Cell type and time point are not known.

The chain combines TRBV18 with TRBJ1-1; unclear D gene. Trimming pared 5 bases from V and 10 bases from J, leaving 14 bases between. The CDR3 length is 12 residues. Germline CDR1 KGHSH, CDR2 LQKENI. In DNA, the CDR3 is TGTGCCAGCTCAGGAGACGAGAAACGAGCTTTCTTT. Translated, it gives CASSGDEKRAFF.

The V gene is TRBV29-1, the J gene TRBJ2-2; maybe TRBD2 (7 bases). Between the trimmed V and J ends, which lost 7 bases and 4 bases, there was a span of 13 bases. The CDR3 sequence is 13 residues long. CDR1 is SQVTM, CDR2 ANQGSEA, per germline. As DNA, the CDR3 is TGCAGCGCCCGGGGGGCAGCCACCGGGGAGCTGTTTTTT. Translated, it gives CSARGAATGELFF.

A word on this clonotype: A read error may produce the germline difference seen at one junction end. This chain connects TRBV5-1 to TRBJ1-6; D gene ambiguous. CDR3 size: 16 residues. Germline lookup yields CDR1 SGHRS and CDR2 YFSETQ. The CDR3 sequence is CASSLGGSSYNSPLNF. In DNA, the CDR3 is TGCGCCAGCAGCTTGGGAGGGAGCTCCTATAATTCACCCCTCAACTTT.

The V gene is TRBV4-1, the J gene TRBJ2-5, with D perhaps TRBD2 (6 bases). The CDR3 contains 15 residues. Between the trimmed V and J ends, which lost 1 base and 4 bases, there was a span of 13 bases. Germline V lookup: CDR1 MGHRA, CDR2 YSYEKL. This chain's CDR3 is CASSQGDAGLETQYF. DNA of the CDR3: TGCGCCAGCAGCCAAGGGGACGCGGGGTTAGAGACCCAGTACTTC.

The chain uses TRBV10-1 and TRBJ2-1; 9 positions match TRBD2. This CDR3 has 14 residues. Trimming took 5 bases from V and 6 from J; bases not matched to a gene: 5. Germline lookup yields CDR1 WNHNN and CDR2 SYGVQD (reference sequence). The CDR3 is CASSTAGGGNEQFF. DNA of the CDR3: TGCGCCAGCAGTACCGCGGGGGGGGGCAATGAGCAGTTCTTC.

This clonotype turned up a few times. In nucleotides, the CDR3 is TGTGCCAGCAGCTCCCGTCGGGAGGGGTATGGCTACACCTTC. It encodes CASSSRREGYGYTF. This rearrangement joins TRBV7-2 to TRBJ1-2, with a weak D call TRBD1 (5 bases). Per the germline V gene, CDR1 is SGHTA and CDR2 is FQGNSA. CDR3 size: 14 residues. The V and J ends lost 4 bases and 5 bases respectively, with 14 bases between them.

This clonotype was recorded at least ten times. This CDR3 is CASSPRANTEAFF. The CDR3 DNA reads as TGTGCCAGCAGTCCAAGGGCTAACACTGAAGCTTTCTTT. V and J are TRBV6-5 and TRBJ1-1, with no clear D. Per the germline V gene, CDR1 is MNHEY and CDR2 is SVGAGI. The CDR3 consists of 13 residues. V lost 5 bases to trimming and J lost 2 bases, with 9 bases between them.

This CDR3 is CASRQAHTGELFF. The CDR3 nucleotides read TGTGCTAGTCGACAGGCTCACACCGGGGAGCTGTTTTTT. This chain uses TRBV12-5 with TRBJ2-2; the D gene is possibly TRBD1 (6 bases). The germline V gene has CDR1 LGHNT and CDR2 FRNRAP. Trimming cost V 8 bases and J 3 bases, with 10 bases left between them. The CDR3 has 13 residues.

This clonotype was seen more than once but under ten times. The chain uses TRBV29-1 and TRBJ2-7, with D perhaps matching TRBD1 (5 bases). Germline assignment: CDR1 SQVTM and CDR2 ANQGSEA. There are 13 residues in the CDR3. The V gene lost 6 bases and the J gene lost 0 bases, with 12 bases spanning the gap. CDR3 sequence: CSVKLTGSYEQYV. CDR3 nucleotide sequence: TGCAGCGTCAAATTAACAGGCTCCTACGAGCAGTACGTC.

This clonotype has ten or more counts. In DNA form, the CDR3 reads TGTGCCAGCAGTACCTCCGGGACGGAGAATGAGCAGTTCTTC. Its protein product is CASSTSGTENEQFF. The V call is TRBV6-4, the J call TRBJ2-1; D is tentatively TRBD1 or TRBD2 (5 bases each). The V end was cut by 5 bases, the J end by 7 bases, with 15 bases between. This CDR3 is 14 amino acids long. Germline V CDR1 and CDR2: MRHNA, SNTAGT.

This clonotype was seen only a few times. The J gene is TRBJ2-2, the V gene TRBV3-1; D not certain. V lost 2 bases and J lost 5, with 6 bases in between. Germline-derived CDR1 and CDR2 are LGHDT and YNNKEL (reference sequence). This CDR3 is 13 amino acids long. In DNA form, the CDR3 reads TGTGCCAGCAGCCAAATCCAGACCGGGGAGCTGTTTTTT. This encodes CASSQIQTGELFF.

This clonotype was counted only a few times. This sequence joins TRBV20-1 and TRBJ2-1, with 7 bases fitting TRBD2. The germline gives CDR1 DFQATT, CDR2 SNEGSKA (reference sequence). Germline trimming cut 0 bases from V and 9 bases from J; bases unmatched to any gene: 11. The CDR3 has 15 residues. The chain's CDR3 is CSARDQRGPLVEQFF. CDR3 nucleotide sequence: TGCAGTGCTAGAGACCAGCGGGGCCCCTTAGTTGAGCAGTTCTTC.

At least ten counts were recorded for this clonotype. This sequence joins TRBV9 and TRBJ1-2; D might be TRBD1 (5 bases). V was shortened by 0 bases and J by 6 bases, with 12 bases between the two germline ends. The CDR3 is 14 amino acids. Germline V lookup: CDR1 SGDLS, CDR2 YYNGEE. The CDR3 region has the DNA TGTGCCAGCAGCGTAGCAGCAGGGAGGGATGGCTACACCTTC. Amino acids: CASSVAAGRDGYTF.

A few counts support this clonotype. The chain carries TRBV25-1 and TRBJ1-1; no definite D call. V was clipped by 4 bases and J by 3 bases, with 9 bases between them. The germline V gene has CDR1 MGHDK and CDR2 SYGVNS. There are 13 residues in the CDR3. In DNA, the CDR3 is TGTGCCAGCAGTGGGAACAGCCACACTGAAGCTTTCTTT. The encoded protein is CASSGNSHTEAFF.

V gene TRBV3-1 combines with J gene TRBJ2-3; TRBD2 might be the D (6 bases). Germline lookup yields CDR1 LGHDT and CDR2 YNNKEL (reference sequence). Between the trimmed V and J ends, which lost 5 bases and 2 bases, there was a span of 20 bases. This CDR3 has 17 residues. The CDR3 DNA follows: TGTGCCAGCAGCTACCAGCCGACTAGTCGCCCCACAGATACGCAGTATTTT. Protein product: CASSYQPTSRPTDTQYF.

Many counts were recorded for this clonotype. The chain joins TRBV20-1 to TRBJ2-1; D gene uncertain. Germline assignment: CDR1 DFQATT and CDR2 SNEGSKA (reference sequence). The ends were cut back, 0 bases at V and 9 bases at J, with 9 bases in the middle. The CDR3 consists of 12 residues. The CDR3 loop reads CSARDSLTEQFF. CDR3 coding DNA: TGCAGTGCTAGAGATTCCCTTACTGAGCAGTTCTTC.

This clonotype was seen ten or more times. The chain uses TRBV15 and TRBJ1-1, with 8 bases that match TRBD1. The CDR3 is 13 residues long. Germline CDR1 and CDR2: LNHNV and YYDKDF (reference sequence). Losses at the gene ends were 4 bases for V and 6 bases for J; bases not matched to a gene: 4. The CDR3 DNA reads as TGTGCCACCAGCATTAGACAGGGGTCTGAAGCTTTCTTT. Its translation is CATSIRQGSEAFF.

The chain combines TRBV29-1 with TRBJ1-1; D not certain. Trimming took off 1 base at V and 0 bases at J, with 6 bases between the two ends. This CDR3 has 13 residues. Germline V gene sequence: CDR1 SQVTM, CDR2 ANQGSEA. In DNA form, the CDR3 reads TGCAGCGTTGAAGCAGGTATGAACACTGAAGCTTTCTTT. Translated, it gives CSVEAGMNTEAFF.

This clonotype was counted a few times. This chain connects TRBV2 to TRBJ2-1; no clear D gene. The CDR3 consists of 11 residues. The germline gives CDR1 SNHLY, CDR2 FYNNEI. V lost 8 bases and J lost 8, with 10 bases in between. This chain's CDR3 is CASGTEYEQFF. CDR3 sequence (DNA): TGTGCCAGCGGTACAGAGTATGAGCAGTTCTTC.

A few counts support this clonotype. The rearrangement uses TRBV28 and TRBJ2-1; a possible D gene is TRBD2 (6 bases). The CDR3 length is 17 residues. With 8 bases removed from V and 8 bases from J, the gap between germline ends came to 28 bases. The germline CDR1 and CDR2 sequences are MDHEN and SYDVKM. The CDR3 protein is CASRRRGPSGAGDEQFF. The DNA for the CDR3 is TGTGCCAGCCGTCGGAGGGGTCCGTCTGGGGCAGGTGATGAGCAGTTCTTC.

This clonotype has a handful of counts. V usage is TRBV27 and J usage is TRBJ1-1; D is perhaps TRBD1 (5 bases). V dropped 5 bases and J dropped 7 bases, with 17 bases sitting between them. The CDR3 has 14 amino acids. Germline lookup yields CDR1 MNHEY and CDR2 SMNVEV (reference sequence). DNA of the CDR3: TGTGCCAGCAGTGCCCGTAGCTGGGGGGTTGAAGCTTTCTTT. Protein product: CASSARSWGVEAFF.

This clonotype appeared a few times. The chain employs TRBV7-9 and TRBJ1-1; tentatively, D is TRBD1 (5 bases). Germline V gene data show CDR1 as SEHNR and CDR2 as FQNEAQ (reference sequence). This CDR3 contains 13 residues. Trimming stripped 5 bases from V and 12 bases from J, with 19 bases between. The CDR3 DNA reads TGTGCCAGCAGCGCGCGGACCGGGACCGAAACTTTCTTT. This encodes CASSARTGTETFF.

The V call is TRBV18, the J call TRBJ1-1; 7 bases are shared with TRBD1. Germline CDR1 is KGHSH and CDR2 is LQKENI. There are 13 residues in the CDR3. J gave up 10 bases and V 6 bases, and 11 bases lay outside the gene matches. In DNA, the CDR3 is TGTGCCAGCTCCCCGACAGACAGGGATGGAGCTTTCTTT. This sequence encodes CASSPTDRDGAFF. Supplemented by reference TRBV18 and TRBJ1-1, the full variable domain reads NAGVMQNPRHLVRRRGQEARLRCSPMKGHSHVYWYRQLPEEGLKFMVYLQKENIIDESGMPKERFSAEFPKEGPSILRIQQVVRGDSAAYFCASSPTDRDGAFFGQGTRLTVV.

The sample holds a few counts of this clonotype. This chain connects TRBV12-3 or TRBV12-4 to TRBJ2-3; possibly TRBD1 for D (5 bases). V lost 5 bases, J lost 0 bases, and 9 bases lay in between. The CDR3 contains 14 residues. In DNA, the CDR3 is TGTGCCAGCAGTCCCAGGGTCAGCACAGATACGCAGTATTTT. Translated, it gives CASSPRVSTDTQYF.

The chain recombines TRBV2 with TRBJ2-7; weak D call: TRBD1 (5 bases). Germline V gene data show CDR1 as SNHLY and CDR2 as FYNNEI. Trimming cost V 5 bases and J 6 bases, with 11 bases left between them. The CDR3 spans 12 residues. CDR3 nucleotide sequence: TGTGCCAGCAGTAGGACATCTTCCGAGCAGTACTTC. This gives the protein CASSRTSSEQYF.

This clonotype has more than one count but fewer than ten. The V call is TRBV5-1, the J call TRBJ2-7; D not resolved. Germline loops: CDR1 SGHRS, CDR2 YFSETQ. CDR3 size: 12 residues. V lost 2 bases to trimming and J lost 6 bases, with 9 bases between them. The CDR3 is CASSLRVGEQYV. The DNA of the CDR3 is TGCGCCAGCAGCTTAAGGGTAGGCGAGCAGTACGTC.

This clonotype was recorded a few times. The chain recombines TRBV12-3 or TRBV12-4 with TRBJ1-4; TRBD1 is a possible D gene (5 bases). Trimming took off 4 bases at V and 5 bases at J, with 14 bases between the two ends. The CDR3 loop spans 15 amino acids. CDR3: CASSSPGTENEKLFF. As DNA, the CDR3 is TGTGCCAGCAGTTCCCCCGGGACGGAAAATGAAAAACTGTTTTTT.

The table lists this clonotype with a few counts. The CDR3 region is CASKPSRLALGEQFF. The CDR3, as DNA: TGTGCCAGCAAACCCTCCCGACTAGCCCTGGGGGAGCAGTTCTTC. V is TRBV27 and J is TRBJ2-1; TRBD2 agrees at 7 bases. This CDR3 comprises 15 residues. Trimming removed 7 bases from V and 10 bases from J; junction bases left unmatched: 16. CDR1 is MNHEY and CDR2 is SMNVEV in the germline V gene (reference sequence).

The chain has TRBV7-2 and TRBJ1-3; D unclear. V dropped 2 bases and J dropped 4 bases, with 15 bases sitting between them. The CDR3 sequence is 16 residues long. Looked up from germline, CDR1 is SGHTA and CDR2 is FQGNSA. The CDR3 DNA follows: TGTGCCAGCAGCTTATTATGGGGATCGAGGGGAAACACCATATATTTT. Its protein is CASSLLWGSRGNTIYF.

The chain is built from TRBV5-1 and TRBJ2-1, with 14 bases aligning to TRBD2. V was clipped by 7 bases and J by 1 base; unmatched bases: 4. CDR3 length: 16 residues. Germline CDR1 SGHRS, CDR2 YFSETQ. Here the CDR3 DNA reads TGCGCCAGCCTAGGACTAGCGGGGGGATCCTACAATGAGCAGTTCTTC. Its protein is CASLGLAGGSYNEQFF.